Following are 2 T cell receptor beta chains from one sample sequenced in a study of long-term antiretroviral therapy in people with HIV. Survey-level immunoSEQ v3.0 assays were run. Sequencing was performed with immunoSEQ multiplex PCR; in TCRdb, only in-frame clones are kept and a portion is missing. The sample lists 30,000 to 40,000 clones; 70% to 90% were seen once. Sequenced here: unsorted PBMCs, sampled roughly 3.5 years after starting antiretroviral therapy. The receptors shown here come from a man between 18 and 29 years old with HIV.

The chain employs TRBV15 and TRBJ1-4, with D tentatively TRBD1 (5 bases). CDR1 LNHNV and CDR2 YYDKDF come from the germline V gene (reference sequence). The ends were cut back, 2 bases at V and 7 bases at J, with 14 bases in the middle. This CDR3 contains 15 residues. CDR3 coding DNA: TGTGCCACCAGCAGACGACAGCAAAACCCTGAAAAACTGTTTTTT. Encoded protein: CATSRRQQNPEKLFF.

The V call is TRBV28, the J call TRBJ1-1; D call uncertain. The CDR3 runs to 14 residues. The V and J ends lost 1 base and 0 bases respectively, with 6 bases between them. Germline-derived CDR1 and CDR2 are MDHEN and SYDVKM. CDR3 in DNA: TGTGCCAGCAGTTTATACGGCCTGAACACTGAAGCTTTCTTT. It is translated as CASSLYGLNTEAFF.